The sequence of this TCR beta chain was determined in a study of cytomegalovirus exposure and HLA in healthy donors. The study ran its PCR with 60 Vbeta and 13 Jbeta primers. The assay was immunoSEQ multiplex PCR, and TCRdb's table has in-frame clones only and misses some. The data hold around 180,000 clones, with 82% observed a single time. This clone was seen a handful of times. The CDR3 has 16 amino acids. Germline CDR1 SGHAT, CDR2 FQNNGV. Trimming took 5 bases from V and 3 from J; bases not matched to a gene: 10. The specimen was PBMCs. V and J are TRBV11-2 and TRBJ2-7; TRBD1 matches 10 bases. The sequence came from a woman between 50 and 59 years old in good health and CMV-seronegative. The CDR3 protein is CASSLYGTGEFYEQYF. The DNA of the CDR3 is TGTGCCAGCAGCCTTTATGGGACAGGGGAATTCTACGAGCAGTACTTC.